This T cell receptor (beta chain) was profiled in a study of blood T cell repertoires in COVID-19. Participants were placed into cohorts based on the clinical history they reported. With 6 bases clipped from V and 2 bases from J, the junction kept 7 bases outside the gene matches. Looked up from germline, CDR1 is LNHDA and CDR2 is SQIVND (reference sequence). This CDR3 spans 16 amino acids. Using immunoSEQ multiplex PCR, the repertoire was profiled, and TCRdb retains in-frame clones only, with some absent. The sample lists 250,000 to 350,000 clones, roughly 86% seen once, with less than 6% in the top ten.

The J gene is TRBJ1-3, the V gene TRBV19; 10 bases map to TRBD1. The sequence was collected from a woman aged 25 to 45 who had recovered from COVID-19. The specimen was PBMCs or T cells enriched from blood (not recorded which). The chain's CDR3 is CASSVTGGTTGNTIYF. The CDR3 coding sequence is TGTGCCAGTAGCGTGACAGGGGGCACTACTGGAAACACCATATATTTT.